A single sample is the source of the 13 T cell receptor beta chains below, sequenced in a study of beta chain features in type 1 diabetes. Study results and limitations: Type 1 diabetes patients showed a moderate but significant shortening of TCRB CDR3s in all four CD4+ subsets.

Of the isolated RNA, all was reverse transcribed, and so the sequenced material was expressed TCRB transcripts. TCRdb's copy holds only in-frame clones and misses some; the assay was immunoSEQ multiplex PCR. Here the sample spans about 53,000 clones, roughly 63% being singletons. These receptors have no identified antigens. The sequencing sample was made of stem cell memory CD4+ T cells from blood. These receptors were taken from a woman in her 30s with type 1 diabetes.

CDR3 nucleotides: TGTGCCTGGAGTTCTTCTCCCTATACCGGGGAGCTGTTTTTT. This codes for CAWSSSPYTGELFF. The chain employs TRBV30 and TRBJ2-2, with D hard to call. The CDR3 length is 14 residues. Germline lookup yields CDR1 GTSNPN and CDR2 SVGIG (reference sequence). V was shortened by 2 bases and J by 5 bases, with 12 bases between the two germline ends.

The chain couples TRBV27 to TRBJ2-7; 12 bases agree with TRBD2. Per germline, CDR1 MNHEY and CDR2 SMNVEV (reference sequence). The CDR3 length is 15 residues. The V segment lost 5 bases and the J segment 6 bases; nucleotides outside the gene matches: 8. DNA for the CDR3: TGTGCCAGCAGTAATCTAGCGGGAGGGCCCCGCGAGCAGTACTTC. It translates to CASSNLAGGPREQYF.

This clone was seen once. The V gene is TRBV7-9, the J gene TRBJ1-3; D gene ambiguous. The CDR3 sequence is 15 residues long. Trimming shortened V by 4 bases and J by 0 bases, and 10 bases separated the two germline ends. Germline loops: CDR1 SEHNR, CDR2 FQNEAQ (reference sequence). CDR3 in amino acids: CASSSTASSGNTIYF. CDR3 bases: TGTGCCAGCAGCTCAACGGCTAGCTCTGGAAACACCATATATTTT.

The chain carries TRBV5-1 and TRBJ2-1; 7 nucleotides align to TRBD2. The length of the CDR3 is 16 residues. The V and J ends lost 1 base and 3 bases, in that order; junction bases with no gene match: 7. Germline V gene data show CDR1 as SGHRS and CDR2 as YFSETQ. CDR3 DNA sequence: TGCGCCAGCAGCTTGTCTCCGGGAGGCGACTACAATGAGCAGTTCTTC. Translation: CASSLSPGGDYNEQFF.

V and J are TRBV29-1 and TRBJ1-2; no clear D gene. Germline values: CDR1 SQVTM, CDR2 ANQGSEA. Trimming stripped 8 bases from V and 6 bases from J, with 10 bases between. This CDR3 has 10 residues. CDR3 nucleotide sequence: TGCAGCATTTATTTTAATGGCTACACCTTC. Protein: CSIYFNGYTF. The whole variable domain, filled in from reference TRBV29-1 and TRBJ1-2, reads SAVISQKPSRDICQRGTSLTIQCQVDSQVTMMFWYRQQPGQSLTLIATANQGSEATYESGFVIDKFPISRPNLTFSTLTVSNMSPEDSSIYLCSIYFNGYTFGSGTRLTVV.

This chain joins TRBV29-1 and TRBJ1-3; D is unresolved. Per germline, CDR1 SQVTM and CDR2 ANQGSEA. V was clipped by 4 bases and J by 0 bases, with 7 bases between them. The CDR3 loop spans 13 amino acids. The CDR3 sequence is CSVAGSSGNTIYF. The CDR3 nucleotides read TGCAGCGTTGCGGGATCCTCTGGAAACACCATATATTTT.

This sequence joins TRBV4-2 and TRBJ1-2, with D possibly matching TRBD1 (5 bases). Trimming pared 1 base from V and 5 bases from J, leaving 38 bases between. The CDR3 is 23 residues long. Germline V gene sequence: CDR1 LGHNA, CDR2 YNFKEQ. The CDR3 loop reads CASSQGAVGAKNDQGTPTYGYTF. The CDR3 nucleotides read TGTGCCAGCAGCCAAGGGGCGGTAGGGGCAAAAAATGACCAGGGAACTCCGACTTATGGCTACACCTTC.

This chain uses TRBV4-1 with TRBJ1-3; D not certain. This CDR3 is 14 amino acids long. Germline V gives CDR1 MGHRA, CDR2 YSYEKL. Trimming removed 2 bases from V and 0 bases from J, with 5 bases in between. The DNA of the CDR3 is TGCGCCAGCAGCCAACCTTCCTCTGGAAACACCATATATTTT. This gives the protein CASSQPSSGNTIYF.

This clone was counted only a few times. The chain combines TRBV4-1 with TRBJ2-7; TRBD1 matches at 8 bases. CDR1 is MGHRA and CDR2 is YSYEKL in the germline V gene. The CDR3 totals 16 residues. Trimming took 3 bases from V and 4 from J; bases not matched to a gene: 11. The CDR3 spells CASSQHSGTGQYEQYF. The CDR3 region has the DNA TGCGCCAGCAGCCAGCATTCCGGGACAGGACAGTACGAGCAGTACTTC.

This sequence joins TRBV27 and TRBJ1-1, with a weak D call TRBD1 (5 bases). Germline-derived CDR1 and CDR2 are MNHEY and SMNVEV (reference sequence). V shed 6 bases and J shed 4 bases, with 12 bases lying between them. The CDR3 length is 13 residues. CDR3 residues: CASRRSGTTEAFF. The CDR3 DNA reads TGTGCCAGCAGGCGAAGCGGGACCACTGAAGCTTTCTTT.

The V and J genes are TRBV5-4 and TRBJ2-1; D is unclear. V lost 0 bases to trimming and J lost 5 bases, with 12 bases between them. CDR3 size: 15 residues. CDR1 is SGHNT, CDR2 YYREEE, per germline (reference sequence). The CDR3 DNA follows: TGTGCCAGCAGCTTGGCTGGGTGGGCTAACAATGAGCAGTTCTTC. Amino acids: CASSLAGWANNEQFF.

The CDR3 nucleotides read TGTGCCAGCAGTCCTCGCGGCAGGGGAATCCGTGAGCAGTTCTTC. Its protein product is CASSPRGRGIREQFF. The J gene is TRBJ2-1, the V gene TRBV6-5; maybe TRBD1 (6 bases). The CDR3 extends over 15 amino acids. V was trimmed by 5 bases and J by 9 bases, leaving 20 bases between them. Germline values: CDR1 MNHEY, CDR2 SVGAGI.

Regarding this clone: The germline gene is not matched at one end of the junction; a read error may be the cause. In DNA, the CDR3 is TGTGCCAGCAGCCCCCGTCGGGGGACCAGTGCCGGGAAGCTGTTTTTT. It is translated as CASSPRRGTSAGKLFF. This chain links TRBV6-6 with TRBJ2-2, with D perhaps matching TRBD2 (6 bases). CDR1 and CDR2 (germline): MNHNY, SVGAGI (reference sequence). The CDR3 loop spans 16 amino acids.